Each of the 8 T cell receptor beta chains below was sequenced from the same sample in a study of CD8 T cells in Susac syndrome. Random hexamers primed reverse transcription of about 0.45 to 1 ug RNA. MiXCR was run by TCRdb on the immunoSEQ multiplex PCR reads, yielding one entry per CDR3 protein. Here the sample spans around 270,000 distinct CDR3 sequences, over 75% being singletons. Material: CD8+ T cells from PBMCs. These TCRs come from a human donor with multiple sclerosis.

The chain links TRBV7-8 to TRBJ1-5; the D gene is possibly TRBD1 (5 bases). Trimming stripped 0 bases from V and 7 bases from J, with 16 bases between. From germline, CDR1 is SGHVS and CDR2 FQNEAQ. CDR3 length: 16 residues. The CDR3 region has the DNA TGTGCCAGCAGCTTAGCGCAAATCGGGGGAGAACAGCCCCAGCATTTT. It yields the protein CASSLAQIGGEQPQHF.

This chain joins TRBV29-1 and TRBJ2-7; 8 bases align to TRBD2. Germline V gives CDR1 SQVTM, CDR2 ANQGSEA. CDR3 size: 14 residues. With 5 bases clipped from V and 5 bases from J, the junction kept 11 bases outside the gene matches. The CDR3 reads CSVSQSGSGNEQYF. The CDR3, as DNA: TGCAGCGTTTCCCAGAGCGGGAGTGGGAACGAGCAGTACTTC.

This chain's CDR3 is CASSLGVGGGNEQFF. The CDR3, as DNA: TGTGCCAGCAGTTTAGGGGTTGGTGGTGGAAATGAGCAGTTCTTC. This chain joins TRBV27 and TRBJ2-1; D remains ambiguous. The V gene lost 2 bases and the J gene lost 7 bases, with 15 bases spanning the gap. Per the germline V gene, CDR1 is MNHEY and CDR2 is SMNVEV (reference sequence). The CDR3 loop spans 15 amino acids.

The genes are TRBV9 and TRBJ2-7; D unclear. This CDR3 contains 13 residues. The V gene lost 0 bases and the J gene lost 1 base, with 5 bases spanning the gap. Germline loops: CDR1 SGDLS, CDR2 YYNGEE. The CDR3 sequence is CASSVEQSYEQYF. CDR3 sequence (DNA): TGTGCCAGCAGCGTAGAGCAATCCTACGAGCAGTACTTC. The whole variable domain, remainder taken from reference TRBV9 and TRBJ2-7, is DSGVTQTPKHLITATGQRVTLRCSPRSGDLSVYWYQQSLDQGLQFLIQYYNGEERAKGNILERFSAQQFPDLHSELNLSSLELGDSALYFCASSVEQSYEQYFGPGTRLTVT.

This chain joins TRBV20-1 and TRBJ2-7; D unclear. Trimming left V 5 bases short and J 3 bases short, with 8 bases between. Germline V lookup: CDR1 DFQATT, CDR2 SNEGSKA (reference sequence). The CDR3 is 11 amino acids. Here the CDR3 DNA reads TGCAGTGCTGCACAGCTCTACGAGCAGTACTTC. Translation: CSAAQLYEQYF.

The gene calls are TRBV4-3 and TRBJ2-6; D is uncertain. CDR3 length: 16 residues. V was trimmed by 4 bases and J by 0 bases, leaving 10 bases between them. Per germline, CDR1 LGHNA and CDR2 YSLEER. The DNA for the CDR3 is TGCGCCAGCAGCCCCGCGGCCTTCTCTGGGGCCAACGTCCTGACTTTC. It is translated as CASSPAAFSGANVLTF.

This clonotype has just a few counts. V and J are TRBV27 and TRBJ2-7; D is ambiguous. The germline gives CDR1 MNHEY, CDR2 SMNVEV (reference sequence). The CDR3 consists of 13 residues. Trimming took 3 bases from V and 2 from J, leaving 8 bases between them. As DNA, the CDR3 is TGTGCCAGCAGTTTTAGTAGGACCTACGAGCAGTACTTC. It translates to CASSFSRTYEQYF.

Only one count was recorded for this clonotype. The gene calls are TRBV11-2 and TRBJ1-1; 11 positions match TRBD1. This CDR3 has 16 amino acids. Losses at the gene ends were 1 base for V and 5 bases for J; bases not matched to a gene: 6. The germline gives CDR1 SGHAT, CDR2 FQNNGV. Here the CDR3 reads CASSLGTGGGGTEAFF. The CDR3 DNA reads TGTGCCAGCAGCTTAGGGACAGGGGGCGGCGGGACTGAAGCTTTCTTT. The full variable domain, its missing parts supplied by reference TRBV11-2 and TRBJ1-1, is EAGVAQSPRYKIIEKRQSVAFWCNPISGHATLYWYQQILGQGPKLLIQFQNNGVVDDSQLPKDRFSAERLKGVDSTLKIQPAKLEDSAVYLCASSLGTGGGGTEAFFGQGTRLTVV.